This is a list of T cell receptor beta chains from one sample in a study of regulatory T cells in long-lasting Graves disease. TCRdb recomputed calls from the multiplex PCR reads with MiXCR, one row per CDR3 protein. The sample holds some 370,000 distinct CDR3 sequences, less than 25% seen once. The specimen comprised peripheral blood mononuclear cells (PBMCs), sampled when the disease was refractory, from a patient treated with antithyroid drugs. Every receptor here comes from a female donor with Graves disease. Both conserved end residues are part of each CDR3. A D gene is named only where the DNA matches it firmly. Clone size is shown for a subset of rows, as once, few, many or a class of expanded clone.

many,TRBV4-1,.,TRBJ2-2,TGCGCCAGCAGCCAAGAACCTGGACAGAACACCGGGGAGCTGTTTTTT,CASSQEPGQNTGELFF
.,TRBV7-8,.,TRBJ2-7,TGTGCCAGCAGCTTAGCGGGACCAATGCCTGATTACGAGCAGTACTTC,CASSLAGPMPDYEQYF
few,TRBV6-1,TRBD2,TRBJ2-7,TGTGCCAGCAGTGAATTTAGCGGGAGTTTGGCCTACGAGCAGTACTTC,CASSEFSGSLAYEQYF
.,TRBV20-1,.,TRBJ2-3,TGCAGTAGCAGGGCTAGCACAGATACGCAGTATTTT,CSSRASTDTQYF
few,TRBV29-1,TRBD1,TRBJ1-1,TGCAGCGTTGATAGAGGGGGCGCGGGCACTGAAGCTTTCTTT,CSVDRGGAGTEAFF
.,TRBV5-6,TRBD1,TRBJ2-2,TGTGCCAGTCCGGGACAGGTGAACACCGGGGAGCTGTTTTTT,CASPGQVNTGELFF
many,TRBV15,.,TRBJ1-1,TGTGCCACCAGCCGACGGGACAAGAACACTGAAGCTTTCTTT,CATSRRDKNTEAFF
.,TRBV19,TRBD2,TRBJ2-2,TGTGCCAGTAGTATGCGATGGCGGGAGCACCGAAACACCGGGGAGCTGTTTTTT,CASSMRWREHRNTGELFF
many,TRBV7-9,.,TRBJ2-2,TGTGCCAGCACACTAGCCGGGGAGCTGTTTTTT,CASTLAGELFF
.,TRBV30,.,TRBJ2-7,TGTGCCTGGAGTCCCAGCTACGAGCAGTACTTC,CAWSPSYEQYF
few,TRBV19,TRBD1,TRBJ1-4,TGTGCCAGTAGTATTTCGATCGCCGGGACAGGGTTGGGAAAACTGTTTTTT,CASSISIAGTGLGKLFF
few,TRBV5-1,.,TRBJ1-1,TGCGCCAGCAGCTTGACGGAGCGACCGGGAGCTTTCTTT,CASSLTERPGAFF
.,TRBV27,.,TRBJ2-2,TGTGCCAGCGGAGCATTAAGGTTTAACACCGGGGGGCTGTTTTTT,CASGALRFNTGGLFF
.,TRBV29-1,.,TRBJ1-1,TGCAGCGTCGGAAACAGGGCTGACCAGATGAACACTGAAGCTTTCTTT,CSVGNRADQMNTEAFF
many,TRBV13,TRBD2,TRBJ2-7,TGTGCCAGCAGTTACACTAGCGGCTACGAGCAGTACTTC,CASSYTSGYEQYF
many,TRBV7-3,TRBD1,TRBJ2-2,TGTGCCAGCAGCCAGGGGGACAGACGAACCGGGGAGCTGTTTTTT,CASSQGDRRTGELFF
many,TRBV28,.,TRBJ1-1,TGTGCCAGCAGTTTGAGGACGAACACTGAAGCTTTCTTT,CASSLRTNTEAFF
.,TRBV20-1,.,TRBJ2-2,TGCAGTGCTAGAGATTTGGACAGTTCGAACACCGGGGAGCTGTTTTTT,CSARDLDSSNTGELFF
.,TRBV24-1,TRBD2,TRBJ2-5,TGTGCCACCTCCCGGGGGGGATACACACAAGAGACCCAGTACTTC,CATSRGGYTQETQYF
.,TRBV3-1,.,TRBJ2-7,TGTGCCAGCAGCCAAGCTCGCTACGAGCAGTACTTC,CASSQARYEQYF
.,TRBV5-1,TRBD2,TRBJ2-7,TGCGCCAGCAGCCCACTAGCGCCAGGGTACGAGCAGTACTTC,CASSPLAPGYEQYF
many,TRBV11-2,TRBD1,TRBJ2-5,TGTGCCAGCAGCTCGGACAGGGGGCGTGAAGAGACCCAGTACTTC,CASSSDRGREETQYF
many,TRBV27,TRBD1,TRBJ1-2,TGTGCCAGCAGTTTAAAGGGACAGGGGTATGGCTACACCTTC,CASSLKGQGYGYTF
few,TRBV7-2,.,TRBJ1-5,TGTGCCAGCAGCCCCGGGGGTCGGAGGGAACCCCAGCATTTT,CASSPGGRREPQHF
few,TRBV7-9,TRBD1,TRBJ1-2,TGTGCCAGCAGCCCACAGGGACAGGTCGGAGGCTACACCTTC,CASSPQGQVGGYTF
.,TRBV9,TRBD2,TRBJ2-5,TGTGCCAGCAGCGTAGCAGCGGGAGGCGAACGAGAGACCCAGTACTTC,CASSVAAGGERETQYF
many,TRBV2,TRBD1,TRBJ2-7,TGTGCCAGCAGTGGGGACAGCAGCTACGAGCAGTACTTC,CASSGDSSYEQYF
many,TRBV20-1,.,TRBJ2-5,TGCAGTGCTAGTAAGCTGGAGACCCAGTACTTC,CSASKLETQYF
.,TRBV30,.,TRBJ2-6,TGTGCCGGGAAGAGGGGTATCGACTCCGGGGCCAACGTCCTGACTTTC,CAGKRGIDSGANVLTF
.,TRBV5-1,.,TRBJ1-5,TGCGCCAGCAGTCCCACAGGGTGGAATCAGCCCCAGCATTTT,CASSPTGWNQPQHF
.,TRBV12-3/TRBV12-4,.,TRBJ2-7,TGTGCCAGCTCGCAGACCAGGAACGAGCAGTACTTC,CASSQTRNEQYF
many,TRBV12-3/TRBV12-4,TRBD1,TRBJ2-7,TGTGCCAGCAGTTTCCTCGGTCCAGGGGGCATCAGAGACGAGCAGTACTTC,CASSFLGPGGIRDEQYF
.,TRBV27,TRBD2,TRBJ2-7,TGTGCCAGCGGGGCTAGCGGGAGCTACGAGCAGTACTTC,CASGASGSYEQYF
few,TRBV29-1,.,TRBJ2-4,TGCAGCGTTGAACTAGCCAAAAACATTCAGTACTTC,CSVELAKNIQYF
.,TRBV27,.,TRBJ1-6,TGTGCCAGCAGTTTATTACAGAATAATTCACCCCTCCACTTT,CASSLLQNNSPLHF
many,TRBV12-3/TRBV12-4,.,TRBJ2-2,TGTGCCAGCACCCCCAGCGAACAGATATACACCGGGGAGCTGTTTTTT,CASTPSEQIYTGELFF
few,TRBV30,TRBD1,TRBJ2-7,TGTGCCTGCGGGACAGGGTTCTACGAGCAGTACTTC,CACGTGFYEQYF
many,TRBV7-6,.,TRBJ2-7,TGTGCCAGCAGCCCCATAGAGGGGGGAGGGCCGTACGAGCAGTACTTC,CASSPIEGGGPYEQYF
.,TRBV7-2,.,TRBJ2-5,TGTGCCAGCAATCGACCTCCACAAGAGACCCAGTACTTC,CASNRPPQETQYF
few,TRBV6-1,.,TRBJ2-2,TGTGCCAGCAGCCTGAGGGGTGTCACCGGGGAGCTGTTTTTT,CASSLRGVTGELFF
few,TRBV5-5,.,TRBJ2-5,TGTGCCAGCAGCCCTCGTTGGACAGCGCAAGAGACCCAGTACTTC,CASSPRWTAQETQYF
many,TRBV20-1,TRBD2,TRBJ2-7,TGCAGTGCTCGACTAGCGGGAGGGGGGGAGCAGTACTTC,CSARLAGGGEQYF
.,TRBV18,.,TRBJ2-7,TGTGCCAGCTCACCAAGTTCGCGCGAGCAGTACTTC,CASSPSSREQYF
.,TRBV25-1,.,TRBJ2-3,TGTGCCAGCAGTGAATATACAGGGTTGTTAGATACGCAGTATTTT,CASSEYTGLLDTQYF
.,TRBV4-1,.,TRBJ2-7,TGCGCCAGCAGCCAAGTGAGTTCAGCCTACGAGCAGTACTTC,CASSQVSSAYEQYF
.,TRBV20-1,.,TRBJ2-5,TGCAGTGCTAGCGCGGAGGGAGAGACCCAGTACTTC,CSASAEGETQYF
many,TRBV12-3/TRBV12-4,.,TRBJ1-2,TGTGCCAGCAGTTTTGAGGGGGTGCAGGGTGGGTGGGTCGATGAAGACACCTTC,CASSFEGVQGGWVDEDTF
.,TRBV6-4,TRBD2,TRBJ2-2,TGTGCCAGCAGTGCGACTAGCGGGACCCCCACCGGGGAGCTGTTTTTT,CASSATSGTPTGELFF
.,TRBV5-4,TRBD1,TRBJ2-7,TGTGCCAGCAGCAAGGACAGGGTTTACGAGCAGTACTTC,CASSKDRVYEQYF
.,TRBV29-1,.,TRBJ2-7,TGCAGCGTCCGGGACCGCCCCTACGAGCAGTACTTC,CSVRDRPYEQYF